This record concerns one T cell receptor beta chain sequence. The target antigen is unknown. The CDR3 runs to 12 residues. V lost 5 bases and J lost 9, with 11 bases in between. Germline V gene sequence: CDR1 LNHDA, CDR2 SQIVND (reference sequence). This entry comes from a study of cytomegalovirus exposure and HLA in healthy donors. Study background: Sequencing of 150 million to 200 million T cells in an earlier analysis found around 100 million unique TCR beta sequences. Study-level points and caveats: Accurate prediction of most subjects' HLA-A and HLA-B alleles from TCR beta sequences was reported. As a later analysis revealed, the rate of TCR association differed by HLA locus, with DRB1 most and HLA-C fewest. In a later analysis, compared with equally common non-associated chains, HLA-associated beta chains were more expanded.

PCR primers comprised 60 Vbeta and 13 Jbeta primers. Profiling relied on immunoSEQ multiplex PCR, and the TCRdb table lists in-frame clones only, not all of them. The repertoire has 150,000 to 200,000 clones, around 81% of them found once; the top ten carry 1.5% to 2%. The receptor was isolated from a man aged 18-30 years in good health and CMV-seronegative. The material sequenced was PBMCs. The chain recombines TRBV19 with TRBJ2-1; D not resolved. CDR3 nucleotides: TGTGCCAGTAGTTTGGGCCTTAGTGAGCAGTTCTTC. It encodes CASSLGLSEQFF.